A selection of T cell receptor beta chains follows, all from one sample in a study of CD8 T cells in Susac syndrome. TCRdb analysed the immunoSEQ multiplex PCR reads with MiXCR anew, one entry per CDR3 protein. The repertoire has 250,000 or so distinct CDR3 sequences, over 85% of them found once; the top ten carry about 0.07%. Sequenced: CD4+ T cells from PBMCs. These receptors were collected from a human donor with multiple sclerosis. Each CDR3 is given with its conserved first and last residue. A D gene is named only where the DNA matches it firmly. Clone sizes are given selectively: once, few, many, or a class where the clone is expanded.

v_call: TRBV6-1; d_call: TRBD1; j_call: TRBJ2-2; clone_size: once; cdr3_aa: CASREGQGRWTGELFF; cdr3_nt: TGTGCCAGCAGAGAGGGACAGGGGAGATGGACCGGGGAGCTGTTTTTT
v_call: TRBV7-2; d_call: .; j_call: TRBJ1-1; clone_size: few; cdr3_aa: CASSLRAGGMNTEAFF; cdr3_nt: TGTGCCAGCAGCTTACGGGCAGGCGGCATGAACACTGAAGCTTTCTTT
v_call: TRBV7-2; d_call: TRBD2; j_call: TRBJ2-1; clone_size: .; cdr3_aa: CASSRSSGDNEQFF; cdr3_nt: TGTGCCAGCAGCCGTTCTAGCGGGGACAATGAGCAGTTCTTC
v_call: TRBV7-9; d_call: TRBD2; j_call: TRBJ2-3; clone_size: .; cdr3_aa: CASSPERGLFPDTQYF; cdr3_nt: TGTGCCAGCAGCCCGGAGCGGGGGCTGTTCCCAGATACGCAGTATTTT
v_call: TRBV4-1; d_call: .; j_call: TRBJ2-5; clone_size: .; cdr3_aa: CASSQLRAAMLSKETQYF; cdr3_nt: TGCGCCAGCAGCCAGCTTAGGGCAGCGATGCTGTCTAAAGAGACCCAGTACTTC
v_call: TRBV30; d_call: .; j_call: TRBJ2-1; clone_size: .; cdr3_aa: CAWSGDISKRGGNEQFF; cdr3_nt: TGTGCCTGGAGCGGGGACATTAGTAAGCGAGGGGGTAATGAGCAGTTCTTC
v_call: TRBV7-3; d_call: TRBD1; j_call: TRBJ1-1; clone_size: .; cdr3_aa: CASSSMGQGAEAFF; cdr3_nt: TGTGCCAGCAGCTCAATGGGACAGGGGGCTGAAGCTTTCTTT
v_call: TRBV3-1; d_call: TRBD2; j_call: TRBJ2-3; clone_size: .; cdr3_aa: CASGASGSDTQYF; cdr3_nt: TGTGCCAGCGGGGCTAGCGGCTCAGATACGCAGTATTTT
v_call: TRBV9; d_call: .; j_call: TRBJ1-5; clone_size: .; cdr3_aa: CASSVAGEDQPQHF; cdr3_nt: TGTGCCAGCAGCGTAGCGGGGGAGGACCAGCCCCAGCATTTT
v_call: TRBV20-1; d_call: TRBD1; j_call: TRBJ2-1; clone_size: .; cdr3_aa: CSARDPQGSNEQFF; cdr3_nt: TGCAGTGCTAGAGATCCACAGGGGTCCAATGAGCAGTTCTTC
v_call: TRBV4-1; d_call: TRBD1; j_call: TRBJ2-5; clone_size: .; cdr3_aa: CASSQPTGDEETQYF; cdr3_nt: TGCGCCAGCAGCCAACCGACAGGGGATGAAGAGACCCAGTACTTC
v_call: TRBV6-6; d_call: .; j_call: TRBJ1-4; clone_size: .; cdr3_aa: CASSYGGTTNEKLFF; cdr3_nt: TGTGCCAGCAGTTACGGCGGGACAACTAATGAAAAACTGTTTTTT
v_call: TRBV29-1; d_call: .; j_call: TRBJ1-2; clone_size: .; cdr3_aa: CSAGGGSAANYGYTF; cdr3_nt: TGCAGCGCCGGGGGAGGTTCAGCAGCTAACTATGGCTACACCTTC
v_call: TRBV2; d_call: TRBD2; j_call: TRBJ2-5; clone_size: once; cdr3_aa: CASSTPGLGYETQYF; cdr3_nt: TGTGCCAGCAGCACCCCGGGACTAGGGTATGAGACCCAGTACTTC
v_call: TRBV12-3/TRBV12-4; d_call: TRBD2; j_call: TRBJ2-7; clone_size: .; cdr3_aa: CASSSRRRTSPYEQYF; cdr3_nt: TGTGCCAGCAGCTCCCGCAGACGGACTAGCCCCTACGAGCAGTACTTC
v_call: TRBV6-5; d_call: .; j_call: TRBJ2-7; clone_size: .; cdr3_aa: CASSQGIGVYEQYF; cdr3_nt: TGTGCCAGCAGTCAGGGGATAGGGGTGTACGAGCAGTACTTC
v_call: TRBV27; d_call: TRBD1; j_call: TRBJ1-2; clone_size: .; cdr3_aa: CASSWDRSNYGYTF; cdr3_nt: TGTGCCAGCAGTTGGGACAGGTCTAACTATGGCTACACCTTC
v_call: TRBV5-1; d_call: .; j_call: TRBJ2-3; clone_size: .; cdr3_aa: CASSLAGAPTDTQYF; cdr3_nt: TGCGCCAGCAGCTTGGCGGGGGCACCCACAGATACGCAGTATTTT
v_call: TRBV5-6; d_call: .; j_call: TRBJ1-2; clone_size: .; cdr3_aa: CASSLAAASMDYGYTF; cdr3_nt: TGTGCCAGCAGCTTGGCGGCAGCCTCCATGGACTATGGCTACACCTTC
v_call: TRBV20-1; d_call: TRBD2; j_call: TRBJ2-1; clone_size: .; cdr3_aa: CSAGSSSGTYNEQFF; cdr3_nt: TGCAGTGCCGGTAGCTCTAGCGGGACCTACAATGAGCAGTTCTTC
v_call: TRBV20-1; d_call: .; j_call: TRBJ1-1; clone_size: .; cdr3_aa: CSASDRVGHTEAFF; cdr3_nt: TGCAGTGCTAGTGATCGGGTGGGGCACACTGAAGCTTTCTTT
v_call: TRBV7-9; d_call: .; j_call: TRBJ1-2; clone_size: .; cdr3_aa: CASSLDTGNYGYTF; cdr3_nt: TGTGCCAGCAGCTTAGATACAGGGAACTATGGCTACACCTTC
v_call: TRBV5-6; d_call: .; j_call: TRBJ2-5; clone_size: .; cdr3_aa: CASSLGTPRETQYF; cdr3_nt: TGTGCCAGCAGCTTGGGGACTCCGCGGGAGACCCAGTACTTC
v_call: TRBV6-9; d_call: .; j_call: TRBJ1-2; clone_size: .; cdr3_aa: CASSYCRGSNYGYTF; cdr3_nt: TGTGCCAGCAGTTATTGCCGTGGCAGCAACTATGGCTACACCTTC
v_call: TRBV2; d_call: TRBD1; j_call: TRBJ1-5; clone_size: .; cdr3_aa: CASSGTGGEDQPQHF; cdr3_nt: TGTGCCAGCAGTGGGACAGGGGGAGAGGATCAGCCCCAGCATTTT
v_call: TRBV5-1; d_call: TRBD1; j_call: TRBJ2-7; clone_size: once; cdr3_aa: CASGLDRENEQYF; cdr3_nt: TGCGCCAGCGGCTTGGACAGGGAGAACGAGCAGTACTTC
v_call: TRBV7-3; d_call: .; j_call: TRBJ2-6; clone_size: .; cdr3_aa: CASSKSSGANVLTF; cdr3_nt: TGTGCCAGCAGTAAGAGCTCTGGGGCCAACGTCCTGACTTTC